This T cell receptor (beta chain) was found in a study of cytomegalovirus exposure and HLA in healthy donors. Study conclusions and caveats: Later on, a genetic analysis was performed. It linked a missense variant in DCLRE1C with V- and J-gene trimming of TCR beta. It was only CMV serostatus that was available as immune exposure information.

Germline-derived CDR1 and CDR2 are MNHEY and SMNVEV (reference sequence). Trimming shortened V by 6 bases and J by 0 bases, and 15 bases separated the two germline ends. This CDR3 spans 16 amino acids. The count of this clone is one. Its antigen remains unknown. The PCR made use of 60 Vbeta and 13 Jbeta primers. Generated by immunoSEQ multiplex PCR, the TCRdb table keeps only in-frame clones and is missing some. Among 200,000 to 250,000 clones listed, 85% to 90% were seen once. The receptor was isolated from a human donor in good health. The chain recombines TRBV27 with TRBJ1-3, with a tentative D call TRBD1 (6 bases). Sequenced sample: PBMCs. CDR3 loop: CASSRGGHHSGNTIYF. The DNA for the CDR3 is TGTGCCAGCAGCCGGGGGGGACACCACTCTGGAAACACCATATATTTT.